This TCR beta chain comes out of a study of blood T cell repertoires in COVID-19. For the study at large: Some COVID-19 samples were acute and others convalescent; all came from the United States, Italy and Spain. PBMCs, B-cell-depleted T cells, or T cells were the source of the cDNA or gDNA that made up the material.

Germline assignment: CDR1 KGHSH and CDR2 LQKENI. The V gene lost 3 bases and the J gene lost 1 base, with 12 bases spanning the gap. This CDR3 spans 15 amino acids. Per the original methods: The authors estimated nucleated cell counts from reference gene primer amplification. This table comes from immunoSEQ multiplex PCR, and its TCRdb copy is limited to in-frame clones, with some not included. Clone size and V and J calls were adopted from that table, with D and trimming inferred from the DNA. The profile shows roughly 210,000 clones, around 84% of them singletons. This sequence originates from a woman older than 75 with COVID-19, enrolled during active disease. The genes are TRBV18 and TRBJ1-1, with unresolved D. The material sequenced was peripheral blood. CDR3: CASSPTGNPNTEAFF. The CDR3 DNA is TGTGCCAGCTCACCGACGGGGAACCCGAACACTGAAGCTTTCTTT.